This TCR beta chain was sequenced in a study of beta chain features in type 1 diabetes. Study results and caveats: A definitive answer on HLA type influencing TCRB rearrangement was not reached here. Moderate yet significant TCRB CDR3 shortening was seen in Type 1 diabetes patients in all four CD4+ subsets.

Every bit of the isolated RNA underwent reverse transcription, so sequencing read expressed TCRB transcripts. Assay: immunoSEQ multiplex PCR; the TCRdb copy retains only in-frame clones and omits some. This table has over 100,000 clones, over 15% appearing once. The germline V gene encodes CDR1 MGHDK and CDR2 SYGVNS. V was shortened by 6 bases and J by 2 bases, with 9 bases between the two germline ends. CDR3 length: 13 residues. Note on this clone: Its antigen is unidentified.

The chain recombines TRBV25-1 with TRBJ2-3; tentatively, D is TRBD1 (5 bases). This sequence originates from a man aged 30-40 years with type 1 diabetes. The sequenced sample consisted of central memory CD4+ T cells from blood. The CDR3 reads CASRQGNTDTQYF. For the CDR3, the DNA is TGTGCCAGCAGGCAGGGCAACACAGATACGCAGTATTTT.